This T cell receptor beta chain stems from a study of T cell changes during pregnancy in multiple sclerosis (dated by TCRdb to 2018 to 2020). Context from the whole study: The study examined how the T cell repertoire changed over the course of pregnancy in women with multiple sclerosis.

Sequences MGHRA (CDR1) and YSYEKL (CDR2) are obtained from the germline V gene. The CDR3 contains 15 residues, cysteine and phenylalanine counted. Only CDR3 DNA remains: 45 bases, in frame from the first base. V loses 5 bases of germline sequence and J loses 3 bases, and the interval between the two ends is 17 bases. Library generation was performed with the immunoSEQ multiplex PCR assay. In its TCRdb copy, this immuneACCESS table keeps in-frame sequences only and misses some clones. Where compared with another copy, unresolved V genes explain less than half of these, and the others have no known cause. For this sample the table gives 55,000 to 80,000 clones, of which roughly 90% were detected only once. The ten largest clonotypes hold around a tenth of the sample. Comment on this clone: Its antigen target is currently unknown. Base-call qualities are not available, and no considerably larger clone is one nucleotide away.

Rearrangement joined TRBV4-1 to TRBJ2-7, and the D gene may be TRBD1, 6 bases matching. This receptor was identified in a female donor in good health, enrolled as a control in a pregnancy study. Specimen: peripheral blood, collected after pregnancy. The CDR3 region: CASSTRTDNFYEQYF. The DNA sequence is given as TGCGCCAGCAGCACCCGGACAGATAATTTCTACGAGCAGTACTTC.